The rows below give T cell receptor beta chains drawn from one sample of a study of ipilimumab plus nivolumab after autologous stem cell transplantation. Libraries were prepared by immunoSEQ multiplex PCR; TCRdb keeps only in-frame clonotypes and omits some of them. The sample holds around 13,000 clones, more than 70% seen once. Here the sequenced sample was PBMCs, taken in a trial of ipilimumab plus nivolumab as post-transplant consolidation. These TCRs come from a male donor with diffuse large B-cell lymphoma. Each CDR3 is given with its conserved first and last residue. A D gene is named only where the DNA matches it firmly. Size is stated for part of the rows, as once, few or many counts, or as a class when the clone is expanded.

NA NA TRBJ2-3 TRBV5-1 CASSSGQLNMDTQYF TGCGCCAGCAGCTCCGGACAGCTGAACATGGATACGCAGTATTTT
NA NA TRBJ2-1 TRBV11-2 CASSLVVSSYNEQFF TGTGCCAGCAGCTTAGTTGTAAGCTCCTACAATGAGCAGTTCTTC
NA TRBD1 TRBJ2-1 TRBV18 CASSWGQGSNEQFF TGTGCCAGCTCCTGGGGACAGGGATCTAATGAGCAGTTCTTC
NA NA TRBJ2-1 TRBV6-1 CASSEGLNNEQFF TGTGCCAGCAGTGAAGGACTCAACAATGAGCAGTTCTTC
NA NA TRBJ1-5 TRBV30 CAWSNGNNQPQHF TGTGCCTGGAGTAACGGAAACAATCAGCCCCAGCATTTT
medium-sized NA TRBJ2-1 TRBV29-1 CSVEDPGYSSYNEQFF TGCAGCGTTGAAGATCCAGGCTATTCTTCCTACAATGAGCAGTTCTTC
NA TRBD1 TRBJ2-7 TRBV19 CASSAPGQGGDEQYF TGTGCCAGTAGTGCACCGGGACAGGGTGGGGACGAGCAGTACTTC
NA NA TRBJ2-3 TRBV6-5 CASRYSDTQYF TGTGCCAGTAGGTATTCAGATACGCAGTATTTT
NA NA TRBJ1-5 TRBV5-6 CASSLGSGGRVQPQHF TGTGCCAGCAGCTTGGGGTCGGGGGGGAGGGTTCAGCCCCAGCATTTT
NA NA TRBJ2-1 TRBV15 CATSSTSIDNEQFF TGTGCCACCAGCAGTACCTCGATCGACAATGAGCAGTTCTTC
NA NA TRBJ1-5 TRBV29-1 CSVDWTSGNQPQHF TGCAGCGTTGACTGGACATCCGGCAATCAGCCCCAGCATTTT
NA NA TRBJ2-7 TRBV27 CASSLTRSPYEQYF TGTGCCAGCAGCTTGACTAGATCACCCTACGAGCAGTACTTC
NA NA TRBJ2-3 TRBV25-1 CASSEWGGTDTQYF TGTGCCAGCAGTGAATGGGGGGGCACGGATACGCAGTATTTT
NA NA TRBJ2-1 TRBV19 CASSTKALVINEQFF TGTGCCAGTAGTACCAAGGCACTAGTTATCAATGAGCAGTTCTTC
NA TRBD1 TRBJ1-5 TRBV2 CASSSRGQSNQPQHF TGTGCCAGCAGTTCCAGGGGGCAAAGCAATCAGCCCCAGCATTTT
few NA TRBJ2-5 TRBV5-6 CASSLYGTDETQYF TGTGCCAGCAGCTTGTACGGTACCGACGAGACCCAGTACTTC
NA TRBD2 TRBJ2-1 TRBV9 CASSARGLAGSYNEQFF TGTGCCAGCAGCGCCCGGGGACTAGCGGGGTCATACAATGAGCAGTTCTTC
NA TRBD1 TRBJ1-5 TRBV2 CASRGQNPSPQHF TGTGCCAGCAGGGGACAGAACCCTTCGCCCCAGCATTTT
NA NA TRBJ1-1 TRBV11-2 CASSLDTFEAFF TGTGCCAGCAGCTTAGACACTTTTGAAGCTTTCTTT
NA TRBD1 TRBJ2-7 TRBV5-1 CASSLRGLGTGIYEQYF TGCGCCAGCAGCTTGAGAGGATTGGGGACAGGGATCTACGAGCAGTACTTC
NA TRBD2 TRBJ2-1 TRBV4-2 CASSWTSGDNEQFF TGTGCCAGCAGCTGGACTAGCGGGGACAATGAGCAGTTCTTC
medium-sized TRBD1 TRBJ2-7 TRBV19 CASTPRSGQGRAHEQYF TGTGCCAGTACCCCTAGATCCGGACAGGGTAGGGCCCACGAGCAGTACTTC
NA TRBD2 TRBJ2-1 TRBV18 CASSPLAGEYNEQFF TGTGCCAGCTCGCCACTAGCGGGGGAATACAATGAGCAGTTCTTC